The clone carrying this T cell receptor beta chain was recorded a few times. Its antigen remains unidentified. This sample is part of a study of CD8 T cells in ankylosing spondylitis. Overall study findings and caveats: In ankylosing spondylitis blood, a motif of eight highly homologous TCR beta variants appeared characteristic.

The CDR3 consists of 14 residues. The V end lost 5 bases, the J end lost 3 bases, and 10 bases lay between the germline ends. Germline V CDR1 and CDR2: SGHVT, SQSDAQ. TCRdb called the 5' RACE reads again in MiXCR, with one record for every CDR3 protein. Here the sample spans approximately 140,000 distinct CDR3 sequences, under 45% being singletons. Sequenced sample: synovial fluid, either unsorted or a sorted T cell fraction (not recorded which). The clonotype comes from a male donor with ankylosing spondylitis. The J gene is TRBJ2-2, the V gene TRBV7-4; D call uncertain. CDR3: CASSPRLDTGELFF. The CDR3, as DNA: TGTGCCAGCAGCCCCCGCTTGGACACCGGGGAGCTGTTTTTT.